This T cell receptor beta chain derives from a study of pediatric ulcerative colitis. Overall study results and limits: Acute severe colitis showed lower rectal diversity from clonal expansions. No controls had the two rectal clonotypes shared by ulcerative colitis patients.

Some clones are missing from TCRdb's copy, which holds only in-frame ones; the method was immunoSEQ multiplex PCR. The sample lists about 64,000 clones, roughly nine tenths occurring once. Notes on this clone: Its specificity is unknown.

CDR1 is MGHRA and CDR2 is YSYEKL in the germline V gene. This CDR3 spans 19 amino acids. V lost 1 base, J lost 0 bases, and 10 bases stayed unmatched. The TCR comes from a boy between 10 and 17 years old with severe ulcerative colitis. The specimen sequenced was blood. V usage is TRBV4-1 and J usage is TRBJ2-2; 8 positions match TRBD1. DNA of the CDR3: TGCGCCAGCAGCCAAGTTGGCAGGGGGCTCGGGCCGAACACCGGGGAGCTGTTTTTT. It encodes CASSQVGRGLGPNTGELFF.